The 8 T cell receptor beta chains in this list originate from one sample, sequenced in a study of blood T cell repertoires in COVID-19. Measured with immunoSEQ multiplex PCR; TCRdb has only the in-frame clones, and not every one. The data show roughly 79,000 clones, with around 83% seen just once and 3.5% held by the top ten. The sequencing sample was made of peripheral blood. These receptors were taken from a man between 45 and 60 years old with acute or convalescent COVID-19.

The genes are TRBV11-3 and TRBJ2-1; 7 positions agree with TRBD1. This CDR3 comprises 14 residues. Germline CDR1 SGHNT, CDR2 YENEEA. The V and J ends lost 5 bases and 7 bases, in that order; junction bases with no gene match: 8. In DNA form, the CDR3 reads TGTGCCAGCAGCCCAGGACAGGTTCTAAATGAGCAGTTCTTC. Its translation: CASSPGQVLNEQFF.

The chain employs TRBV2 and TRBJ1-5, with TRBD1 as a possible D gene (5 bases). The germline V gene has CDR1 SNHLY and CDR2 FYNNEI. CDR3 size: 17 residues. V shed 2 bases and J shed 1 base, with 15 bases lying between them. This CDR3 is CASSERGSFSSNQPQHF. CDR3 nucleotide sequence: TGTGCCAGCAGTGAAAGGGGTAGCTTTTCCAGCAATCAGCCCCAGCATTTT.

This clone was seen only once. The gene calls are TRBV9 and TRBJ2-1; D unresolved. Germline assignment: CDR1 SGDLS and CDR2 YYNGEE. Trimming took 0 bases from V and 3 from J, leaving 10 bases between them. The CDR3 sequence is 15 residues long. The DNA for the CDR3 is TGTGCCAGCAGCGTAGACTCTATATACTACAATGAGCAGTTCTTC. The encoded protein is CASSVDSIYYNEQFF.

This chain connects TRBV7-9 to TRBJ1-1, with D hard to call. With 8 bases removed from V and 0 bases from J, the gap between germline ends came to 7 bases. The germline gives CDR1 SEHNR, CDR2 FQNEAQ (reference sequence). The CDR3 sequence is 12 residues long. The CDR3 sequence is CASRTVNTEAFF. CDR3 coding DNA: TGTGCCAGCCGCACGGTGAACACTGAAGCTTTCTTT.

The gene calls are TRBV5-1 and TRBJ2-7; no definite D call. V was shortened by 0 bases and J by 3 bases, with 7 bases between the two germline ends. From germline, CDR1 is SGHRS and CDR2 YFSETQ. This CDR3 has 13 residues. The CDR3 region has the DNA TGCGCCAGCAGCTTGGGGAGTTTCTACGAGCAGTACTTC. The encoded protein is CASSLGSFYEQYF. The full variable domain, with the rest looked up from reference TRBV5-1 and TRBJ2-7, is KAGVTQTPRYLIKTRGQQVTLSCSPISGHRSVSWYQQTPGQGLQFLFEYFSETQRNKGNFPGRFSGRQFSNSRSEMNVSTLELGDSALYLCASSLGSFYEQYFGPGTRLTVT.

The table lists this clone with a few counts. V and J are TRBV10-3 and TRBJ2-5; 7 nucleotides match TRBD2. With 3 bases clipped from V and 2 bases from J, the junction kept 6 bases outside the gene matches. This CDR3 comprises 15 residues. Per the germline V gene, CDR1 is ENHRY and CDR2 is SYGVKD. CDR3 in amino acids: CAISDGAGRQETQYF. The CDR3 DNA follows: TGTGCCATCAGTGACGGAGCGGGACGGCAAGAGACCCAGTACTTC.

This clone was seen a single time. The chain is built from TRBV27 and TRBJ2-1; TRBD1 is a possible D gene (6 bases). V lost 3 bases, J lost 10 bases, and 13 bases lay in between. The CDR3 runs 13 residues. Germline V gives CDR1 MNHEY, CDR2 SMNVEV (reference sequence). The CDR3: CASSFLSGVEQFF. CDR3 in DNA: TGTGCCAGCAGTTTCCTCTCAGGGGTAGAGCAGTTCTTC.

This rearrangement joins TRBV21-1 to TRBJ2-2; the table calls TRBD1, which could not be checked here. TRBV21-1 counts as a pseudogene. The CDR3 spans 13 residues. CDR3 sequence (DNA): TGTGCCAGCCGGGACAGGGGAACCGGGGAGCTGTTTTTT. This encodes CASRDRGTGELFF.